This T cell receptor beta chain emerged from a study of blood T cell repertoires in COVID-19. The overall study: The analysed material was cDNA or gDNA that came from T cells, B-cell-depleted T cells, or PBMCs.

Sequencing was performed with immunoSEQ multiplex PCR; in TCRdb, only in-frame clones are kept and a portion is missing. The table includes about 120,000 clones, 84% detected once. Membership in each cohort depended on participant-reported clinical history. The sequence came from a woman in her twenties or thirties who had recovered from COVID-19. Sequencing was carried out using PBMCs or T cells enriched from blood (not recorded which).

The CDR3 nucleotides read TGTGCTAGTGGTGGGGACTCCGAAGCTTTCTTT. Protein: CASGGDSEAFF. V gene TRBV12-5 combines with J gene TRBJ1-1, with TRBD1 as a possible D gene (5 bases). The V gene's germline CDR1 is LGHNT and CDR2 FRNRAP. The germline V and J ends were trimmed by 5 bases and 8 bases, with 9 bases remaining between them. The CDR3 is 11 residues long.